Listed here are 23 T cell receptor beta chains from one sample, sequenced in a study of T-cell reconstitution after alpha-beta-depleted transplantation in children. Preparation of the TCRbeta library was carried out with unique molecular identifiers. TCRdb used MiXCR to reprocess the PCR reads, holding one entry per CDR3 protein. The profile shows hundreds of thousands of distinct CDR3 sequences, 11% of them singletons. The starting material was PBMCs, obtained before TCRalphabeta/CD19-depleted stem cell transplant. The receptors here all came from a child less than two years old with acute myeloid leukemia, due to receive a stem cell transplant.

In this sample, this clonotype turned up many times. A junction end diverges from the germline sequence, so it may reflect a read error. The rearrangement links TRBV12-3 or TRBV12-4 to TRBJ1-1, with D tentatively TRBD1 (6 bases). CDR3 length equals 13 residues. In nucleotides, the CDR3 is TGCGCCAGCAGCTTGACAGGGAACACTGAAGCTTTCTTT. Its translation: CASSLTGNTEAFF.

The chain carries TRBV7-9 and TRBJ2-2; 8 positions agree with TRBD1. Trimming took 4 bases from V and 4 from J; bases not matched to a gene: 8. The CDR3 spans 16 residues. Germline V lookup: CDR1 SEHNR, CDR2 FQNEAQ (reference sequence). The CDR3 bases are TGTGCCAGCAGCTCGACAGGGGAGAGAAGCACCGGGGAGCTGTTTTTT. Its protein is CASSSTGERSTGELFF.

This clonotype has a count of ten or more. One junction end does not reproduce the germline sequence, and a read error may be involved. The chain carries TRBV10-1 and TRBJ1-1; D unclear. The germline V gene has CDR1 WNHNN and CDR2 SYGVQD (reference sequence). The CDR3 consists of 13 residues. The CDR3 DNA follows: TGCGCCAGCAGTTCAACCTTGAAAACTGAAGCTTTCTTT. Encoded protein: CASSSTLKTEAFF.

This clonotype was observed many times. The chain recombines TRBV7-9 with TRBJ1-2; D uncertain. V lost 5 bases and J lost 3, with 13 bases in between. Germline-derived CDR1 and CDR2 are SEHNR and FQNEAQ (reference sequence). The length of the CDR3 is 14 residues. The chain's CDR3 is CASSLREGDYGYTF. The CDR3, as DNA: TGTGCCAGCAGCCTCCGGGAGGGTGACTATGGCTACACCTTC.

As concerns this clonotype: A much larger clone lies a single base off, so this may be a read error. V is TRBV12-3 or TRBV12-4 and J is TRBJ1-1, with unresolved D. The CDR3 has 18 amino acids. CDR3 DNA: TGTACCCGCAGTTCACTTCACACAACCGCCGCCATGAACACTGAAGCTTTCTTT. It specifies CTRSSLHTTAAMNTEAFF.

This clonotype was recorded at least ten times. This chain joins TRBV27 and TRBJ2-6; the D call may be TRBD1 or TRBD2 (6 bases each). CDR1 and CDR2 (germline): MNHEY, SMNVEV (reference sequence). V was shortened by 5 bases and J by 0 bases, with 14 bases between the two germline ends. The CDR3 runs to 17 residues. The CDR3 protein is CASSKGGLNSGANVLTF. DNA of the CDR3: TGTGCCAGCAGTAAGGGGGGCCTAAACTCTGGGGCCAACGTCCTGACTTTC.

This clonotype was recorded many times. The chain employs TRBV29-1 and TRBJ2-2; D remains ambiguous. Germline lookup yields CDR1 SQVTM and CDR2 ANQGSEA. The CDR3 covers 11 residues. The V and J ends lost 5 bases and 5 bases respectively, with 6 bases between them. Here the CDR3 DNA reads TGCAGCGTTACTACGACCGGGGAGCTGTTTTTT. Its translation is CSVTTTGELFF.

This clonotype was counted many times. This chain uses TRBV5-6 with TRBJ2-2, with 8 positions matching TRBD1. Trimming at V came to 3 bases and at J to 5 bases, leaving 3 bases not matched to a gene. This CDR3 region has 14 residues. Per the germline V gene, CDR1 is SGHDT and CDR2 is YYEEEE. CDR3 sequence reads: CASSSRQGTGELFF. The CDR3, as DNA: TGTGCCAGCAGCTCCCGACAGGGGACCGGGGAGCTGTTTTTT.

In the case of this clonotype: A much larger clone differs by one base, so this may be a read error. This chain links TRBV20-1 with TRBJ2-7; unclear D gene. In germline, CDR1 is DFQATT, CDR2 SNEGSKA (reference sequence). The CDR3 sequence is 11 residues long. The CDR3: CSAVSNYKQYF. The CDR3 DNA reads TGCAGTGCAGTTAGCAACTACAAGCAGTACTTC.

This clonotype was found many times. This chain joins TRBV20-1 and TRBJ2-2, with a tentative D call TRBD1 (6 bases). CDR1 and CDR2 (germline): DFQATT, SNEGSKA (reference sequence). The CDR3 totals 13 residues. The V and J ends lost 5 bases and 4 bases respectively, with 11 bases between them. The CDR3 DNA reads TGCAGTGCTTCCGACAGGTTCACCGGGGAGCTGTTTTTT. Protein product: CSASDRFTGELFF.

This clonotype was seen at least ten times. The chain joins TRBV12-3 or TRBV12-4 to TRBJ2-2; TRBD2 matches 10 bases. V was clipped by 6 bases and J by 7 bases; unmatched bases: 5. The CDR3 extends over 14 amino acids. CDR3 bases: TGTGCCAGCAGCCTAGCGGGAGTAGGCGGGGAGCTGTTTTTT. As protein: CASSLAGVGGELFF.

This clonotype appeared many times. The chain carries TRBV14 and TRBJ1-2; D is possibly TRBD1 (6 bases). V lost 1 base and J 7 bases, leaving 13 bases between the germline ends. The length of the CDR3 is 14 residues. Germline-derived CDR1 and CDR2 are SGHDN and FVKESK. CDR3 nucleotides: TGTGCCAGCAGCCAAGTCCGGGGGCTAGGTGGCTACACCTTC. Translating it yields CASSQVRGLGGYTF.

This clonotype was recorded a few times. The chain combines TRBV7-9 with TRBJ1-2; the D is unclear. The germline CDR1 and CDR2 sequences are SEHNR and FQNEAQ (reference sequence). The V gene lost 3 bases and the J gene lost 0 bases, with 11 bases spanning the gap. The CDR3 has 15 amino acids. The CDR3 DNA follows: TGTGCCAGCAGCTTCGGCGGACTAGCTAACTATGGCTACACCTTC. This codes for CASSFGGLANYGYTF.

This clonotype came up many times. The rearrangement links TRBV29-1 to TRBJ1-4; D remains ambiguous. The CDR3 has 13 amino acids. Between the trimmed V and J ends, which lost 4 bases and 7 bases, there was a span of 13 bases. Germline-derived CDR1 and CDR2 are SQVTM and ANQGSEA. Here the CDR3 reads CSVVRLRGEKLFF. The DNA for the CDR3 is TGCAGCGTTGTCCGCCTGCGGGGTGAAAAACTGTTTTTT.

This clonotype was seen repeatedly, ten times or more. The chain combines TRBV12-3 or TRBV12-4 with TRBJ2-5, with D tentatively TRBD1 (5 bases). V lost 2 bases and J lost 6, with 10 bases in between. This CDR3 has 13 amino acids. The CDR3 region is CASSLTGRKTQYF. The CDR3 DNA reads TGTGCCAGCAGTTTAACAGGTCGGAAGACCCAGTACTTC.

This clonotype has ten or more counts. The chain carries TRBV20-1 and TRBJ2-3, with D possibly being TRBD1 (6 bases). The germline V gene encodes CDR1 DFQATT and CDR2 SNEGSKA (reference sequence). The V end lost 5 bases, the J end lost 7 bases, and 16 bases lay between the germline ends. The CDR3 runs 13 residues. CDR3: CSAGPGGPYTQYF. CDR3 bases: TGCAGTGCTGGCCCTGGGGGCCCCTATACGCAGTATTTT.

V and J are TRBV18 and TRBJ2-7, with a possible D match to TRBD2 (6 bases). V lost 6 bases and J lost 3, with 9 bases in between. The germline V gene has CDR1 KGHSH and CDR2 LQKENI. The CDR3 contains 12 residues. The CDR3 region has the DNA TGTGCCAGCTCGGGACTTGACTACGAGCAGTACTTC. It yields the protein CASSGLDYEQYF.

In its sample, this clonotype was seen many times. Here the CDR3 DNA reads TGCAGCGCCGCTTGGAGCACTGAAGCTTTCTTT. Translated, it gives CSAAWSTEAFF. This rearrangement joins TRBV29-1 to TRBJ1-1; D is unresolved. Looked up from germline, CDR1 is SQVTM and CDR2 is ANQGSEA. Trimming left V 7 bases short and J 4 bases short, with 10 bases between. The CDR3 is 11 residues long. Using reference TRBV29-1 and TRBJ1-1 for the parts outside the CDR3, the full variable domain is SAVISQKPSRDICQRGTSLTIQCQVDSQVTMMFWYRQQPGQSLTLIATANQGSEATYESGFVIDKFPISRPNLTFSTLTVSNMSPEDSSIYLCSAAWSTEAFFGQGTRLTVV.

This clonotype was seen repeatedly, ten times or more. V is TRBV7-8 and J is TRBJ2-3; 7 bases fit TRBD1. The junction had 3 bases not matched to a gene; V was cut back by 5 bases and J by 4 bases. This CDR3 has 13 amino acids. From germline, CDR1 is SGHVS and CDR2 FQNEAQ. CDR3 DNA sequence: TGTGCCAGCAGCCGACAGGGTGCAGATACGCAGTATTTT. This gives the protein CASSRQGADTQYF.

This clonotype was found a few times. CDR3 sequence: CASSPFGTWGYTF. The CDR3 DNA follows: TGTGCCAGCAGCCCTTTCGGGACTTGGGGCTACACCTTC. The V and J genes are TRBV7-2 and TRBJ1-2, with a tentative D call TRBD1 (5 bases). The CDR3 spans 13 residues. The germline V and J ends were trimmed by 5 bases and 8 bases, with 15 bases remaining between them. The germline gives CDR1 SGHTA, CDR2 FQGNSA.

In this sample, this clonotype turned up many times. CDR3 nucleotide sequence: TGTGCCATCAGTGAGGCCGACAGGGGGAGGACAGATACGCAGTATTTT. It yields the protein CAISEADRGRTDTQYF. V is TRBV10-3 and J is TRBJ2-3, with TRBD1 matching 9 bases. V lost 2 bases, J lost 3 bases, and 6 bases stayed unmatched. Germline CDR1 reads ENHRY; CDR2 reads SYGVKD. This CDR3 is 16 amino acids long.

In its sample, this clonotype was seen many times. The J gene is TRBJ1-5, the V gene TRBV7-9, with 7 bases lining up with TRBD1. Germline loops: CDR1 SEHNR, CDR2 FQNEAQ (reference sequence). CDR3 length equals 14 residues. V gave up 1 base and J gave up 7 bases; unmatched junction bases: 4. CDR3 loop: CASSLGQGGQPQHF. CDR3 sequence (DNA): TGTGCCAGCAGCTTAGGACAGGGAGGACAGCCCCAGCATTTT.

This clonotype was observed many times. The rearrangement links TRBV12-3 or TRBV12-4 to TRBJ1-1, with D perhaps TRBD1 (6 bases). The CDR3 sequence is 15 residues long. V was shortened by 3 bases and J by 11 bases, with 22 bases between the two germline ends. The CDR3 bases are TGTGCCAGCAGTTTGGGCGGGACACGTTCCGCGAGGGCTTTCTTT. It yields the protein CASSLGGTRSARAFF.